This TCR beta chain was found in a study of T cell repertoires in cytomegalovirus infection. Study information: Both recently identified HLA-C-restricted and well-studied HLA-B-restricted CMV epitopes were used in the study. Both CMV infection and a matching HLA type were indicated by public TCR beta signatures.

Findings of the study overall: In two of eight donors, the top clonotype was HLA-C-restricted CMV-specific.

Note on this clonotype: Antigen: not known.

V gave up 0 bases and J gave up 5 bases, with 10 bases separating them. The CDR3 length is 14 residues. The germline gives CDR1 MNHEY, CDR2 SMNVEV (reference sequence). One entry per CDR3 protein, called by TCRdb with MiXCR from the reads. Found here are 700,000 to 950,000 distinct CDR3 sequences, 30% to 35% of them singletons; the top ten hold around 11%. This material consisted of cultured CD8+ T cells from PBMCs, taken from culture after CMV antigen stimulation. The chain uses TRBV27 and TRBJ2-5; TRBD2 is a possible D gene (5 bases). The receptor's source is a human donor in good health (CMV status not recorded). Some clones in this sample may be carry-over from other donors' samples. CDR3 loop: CASSLSRRGETQYF. The CDR3 DNA follows: TGTGCCAGCAGTTTATCCAGACGGGGTGAGACCCAGTACTTC.